This passage covers 15 T cell receptor beta chains from one sample sequenced in a study of Graves' ophthalmopathy and Graves' hyperthyroidism. Amplifying from RNA transcripts, the study obtained TCR beta CDR3 regions. Scientists carried out first-round RT-PCR using HTBI primers and then a second-round multiplex PCR. A single record per CDR3 protein comes from TCRdb applying MiXCR to the multiplex PCR reads. The sample holds hundreds of thousands of distinct CDR3 sequences; 22% are singletons and the top ten take roughly 7.4%. Material: peripheral blood. These receptors originate from a woman between 18 and 29 years old with stable Graves' hyperthyroidism. Some clones in this sample may be carry-over from other donors' samples.

At least ten counts were recorded for this clonotype. The chain joins TRBV20-1 to TRBJ2-7; 8 nucleotides line up with TRBD2. Germline-derived CDR1 and CDR2 are DFQATT and SNEGSKA (reference sequence). The CDR3 is made up of 14 amino acids. The J segment lost 0 bases and the V segment lost 2 bases, leaving 3 bases of the junction unmatched. The CDR3 bases are TGCAGTGCTAGACTACTAGCGGCCTCCTACGAGCAGTACTTC. Translating it yields CSARLLAASYEQYF.

This clonotype has a count of ten or more. The V gene is TRBV5-1, the J gene TRBJ2-7; either TRBD1 or TRBD2 may fit D (5 bases each). Germline loops: CDR1 SGHRS, CDR2 YFSETQ. CDR3 length: 15 residues. V was cut by 3 bases and J by 0 bases, with 13 bases left in between. The CDR3 region is CASSSGTASSYEQYF. The CDR3 DNA reads TGCGCCAGCAGCTCTGGGACGGCTAGCTCCTACGAGCAGTACTTC.

The chain carries TRBV10-3 and TRBJ1-2, with 8 nucleotides matching TRBD1. The germline gives CDR1 ENHRY, CDR2 SYGVKD. The CDR3 extends over 16 amino acids. Trimming removed 4 bases from V and 2 bases from J; junction bases left unmatched: 9. CDR3 sequence reads: CAISGGTGQANYGYTF. The CDR3, as DNA: TGTGCCATCAGTGGAGGGACGGGACAGGCCAACTATGGCTACACCTTC.

This clonotype was found many times. J is TRBJ1-5 and V is TRBV12-3 or TRBV12-4, with D hard to call. The ends were cut back, 0 bases at V and 4 bases at J, with 7 bases in the middle. The CDR3 consists of 14 residues. In DNA form, the CDR3 reads TGTGCCAGCAGTTTAGCCACGGAGAATCAGCCCCAGCATTTT. It codes for CASSLATENQPQHF.

The V gene is TRBV28, the J gene TRBJ2-5; possible D gene TRBD2, 5 bases. The CDR3 contains 14 residues. V shed 4 bases and J shed 7 bases, with 16 bases lying between them. From germline, CDR1 is MDHEN and CDR2 SYDVKM. CDR3 bases: TGTGCCAGCAGTTCCCTCGGGATCCTAGGGACCCAGTACTTC. Its translation: CASSSLGILGTQYF. Drawing the rest from reference TRBV28 and TRBJ2-5, the complete variable domain is DVKVTQSSRYLVKRTGEKVFLECVQDMDHENMFWYRQDPGLGLRLIYFSYDVKMKEKGDIPEGYSVSREKKERFSLILESASTNQTSMYLCASSSLGILGTQYFGPGTRLLVL.

This clonotype was counted ten times or more. This chain connects TRBV15 to TRBJ2-7, with 14 bases lining up with TRBD2. The CDR3 spans 18 residues. Germline assignment: CDR1 LNHNV and CDR2 YYDKDF (reference sequence). V shed 5 bases and J 3 bases; nucleotides not matched to a gene: 12. CDR3 coding DNA: TGTGCCACCAGCCGCCCGGGACTAGCGGGAGCCGCTGGCTACGAGCAGTACTTC. Translation: CATSRPGLAGAAGYEQYF.

In this sample, this clonotype turned up many times. CDR3 DNA: TGCGCCAGCAGCCTGTTGGGGACTAGCGGGGTTTACTCCTACGAGCAGTACTTC. As protein: CASSLLGTSGVYSYEQYF. This rearrangement joins TRBV5-1 to TRBJ2-7; 13 positions match TRBD2. The CDR3 loop spans 18 amino acids. V gave up 4 bases and J gave up 0 bases; unmatched junction bases: 10. CDR1 and CDR2 (germline): SGHRS, YFSETQ.

As DNA, the CDR3 is TGTGCCAGCAGCTTAGACCCGCTGGGGGGCGAGCAGTACTTC. Translating gives CASSLDPLGGEQYF. V gene TRBV7-2 combines with J gene TRBJ2-7; a possible D gene is TRBD2 (6 bases). This CDR3 contains 14 residues. Germline V gene data show CDR1 as SGHTA and CDR2 as FQGNSA. Trimming shortened V by 1 base and J by 6 bases, and 13 bases separated the two germline ends.

V is TRBV28 and J is TRBJ2-7, with 14 bases aligning to TRBD2. The CDR3 is 16 amino acids. The junction had 5 bases not matched to a gene; V was cut back by 2 bases and J by 5 bases. Germline V CDR1 and CDR2: MDHEN, SYDVKM. The CDR3 reads CASSLGGTSGGHEQYF. The CDR3 DNA sequence: TGTGCCAGCAGTTTAGGTGGGACTAGCGGGGGCCACGAGCAGTACTTC.

This clonotype was counted many times. The J gene is TRBJ2-7, the V gene TRBV7-2; 10 bases line up with TRBD2. The CDR3 sequence is 15 residues long. Germline values: CDR1 SGHTA, CDR2 FQGNSA. The V gene end was trimmed by 4 bases and the J gene end by 2 bases; junction bases not matched to a gene: 5. The CDR3 DNA reads as TGTGCCAGCAGCTCTAGCGGGGGAGGCCCCTACGAGCAGTACTTC. Amino acid sequence: CASSSSGGGPYEQYF.

This clonotype was detected only once. The gene calls are TRBV20-1 and TRBJ1-2; TRBD1 aligns across 9 bases. This CDR3 is built from 16 residues. The ends lost 6 bases at V and 8 bases at J; junction bases unmatched: 19. The germline V gene has CDR1 DFQATT and CDR2 SNEGSKA (reference sequence). CDR3 in amino acids: CSARSWGTGLYGGYTF. As DNA, the CDR3 is TGCAGTGCCCGGAGTTGGGGGACAGGGCTCTATGGGGGCTACACCTTC.

The chain recombines TRBV6-4 with TRBJ1-4; D unclear. From germline, CDR1 is MRHNA and CDR2 SNTAGT. The CDR3 runs to 17 residues. The V end was cut by 7 bases, the J end by 0 bases, with 18 bases between. The CDR3 sequence: CASTPGWGSATNEKLFF. The DNA for the CDR3 is TGTGCCAGCACCCCCGGTTGGGGATCGGCAACTAATGAAAAACTGTTTTTT.

This clonotype was seen ten or more times. The rearrangement joins TRBV6-2 or TRBV6-3 to TRBJ1-1; 11 positions agree with TRBD1. The CDR3 loop spans 15 amino acids. Germline assignment: CDR1 MNHEY and CDR2 SVGEGT. The V gene end was trimmed by 4 bases and the J gene end by 4 bases; junction bases not matched to a gene: 5. The CDR3 loop reads CASSSPDRGPTEAFF. The CDR3 DNA reads as TGTGCCAGCAGTTCGCCGGACAGGGGGCCCACTGAAGCTTTCTTT.

The chain uses TRBV6-5 and TRBJ2-5; TRBD1 matches at 8 bases. Trimming took 4 bases from V and 1 from J; bases not matched to a gene: 14. There are 18 residues in the CDR3. The germline V gene encodes CDR1 MNHEY and CDR2 SVGAGI. CDR3 DNA: TGTGCCAGCAGTTCCAGCCAGGGGGCGCGGAGAATCCAAGAGACCCAGTACTTC. Translated: CASSSSQGARRIQETQYF.

This clonotype was counted many times. The V call is TRBV5-5, the J call TRBJ1-1, with a tentative D call TRBD1 (6 bases). Between the trimmed V and J ends, which lost 4 bases and 7 bases, there was a span of 20 bases. The length of the CDR3 is 15 residues. Looked up from germline, CDR1 is SGHKS and CDR2 is YYEKEE (reference sequence). The CDR3 DNA follows: TGTGCCAGCAGCCAGGTCGGGGGGGCGCATGGTGAAGCTTTCTTT. It codes for CASSQVGGAHGEAFF.